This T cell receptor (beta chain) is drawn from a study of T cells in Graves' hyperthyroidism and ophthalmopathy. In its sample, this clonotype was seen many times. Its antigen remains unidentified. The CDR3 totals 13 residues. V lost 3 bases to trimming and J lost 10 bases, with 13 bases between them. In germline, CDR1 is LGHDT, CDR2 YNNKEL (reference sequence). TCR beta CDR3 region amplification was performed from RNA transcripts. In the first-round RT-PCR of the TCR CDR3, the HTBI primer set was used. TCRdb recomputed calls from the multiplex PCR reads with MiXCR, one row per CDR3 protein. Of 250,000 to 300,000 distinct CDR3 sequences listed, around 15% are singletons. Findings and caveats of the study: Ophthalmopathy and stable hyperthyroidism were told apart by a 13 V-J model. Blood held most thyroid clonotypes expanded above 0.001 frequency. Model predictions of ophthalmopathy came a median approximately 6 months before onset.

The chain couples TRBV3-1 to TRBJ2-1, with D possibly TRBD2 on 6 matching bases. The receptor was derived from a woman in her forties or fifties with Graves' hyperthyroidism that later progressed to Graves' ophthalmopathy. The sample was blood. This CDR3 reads CASSQSGEGEQFF. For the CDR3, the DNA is TGTGCCAGCAGCCAGTCGGGAGAAGGCGAGCAGTTCTTC.